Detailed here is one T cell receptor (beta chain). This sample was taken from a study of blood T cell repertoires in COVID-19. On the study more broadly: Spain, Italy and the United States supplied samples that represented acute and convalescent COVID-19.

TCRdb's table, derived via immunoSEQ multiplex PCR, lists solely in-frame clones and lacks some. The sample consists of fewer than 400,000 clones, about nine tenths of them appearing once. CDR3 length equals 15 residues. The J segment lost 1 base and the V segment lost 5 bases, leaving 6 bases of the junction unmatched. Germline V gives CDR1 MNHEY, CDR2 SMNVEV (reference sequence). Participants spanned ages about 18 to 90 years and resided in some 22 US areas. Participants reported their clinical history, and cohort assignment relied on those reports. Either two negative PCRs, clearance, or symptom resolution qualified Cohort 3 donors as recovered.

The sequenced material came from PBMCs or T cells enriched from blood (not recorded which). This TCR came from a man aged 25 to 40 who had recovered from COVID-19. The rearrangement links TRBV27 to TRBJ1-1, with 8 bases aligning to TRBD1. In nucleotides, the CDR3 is TGTGCCAGCAGTGGAAGACAGGGGAAGAACACTGAAGCTTTCTTT. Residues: CASSGRQGKNTEAFF.